Listed here are 14 T cell receptor beta chains from one sample, sequenced in a study of radiotherapy plus CTLA-4 blockade in lung cancer. Some clones are missing from TCRdb's copy, which holds only in-frame ones; the method was immunoSEQ multiplex PCR. Among just under 45,000 clones, about 70% were seen once, and the ten largest hold around 23%. This specimen consisted of peripheral blood, obtained from a patient treated with radiotherapy plus ipilimumab. These receptors came from a human donor with non-small cell lung cancer who had a partial response to radiotherapy plus ipilimumab.

This clone was observed a handful of times. V usage is TRBV27 and J usage is TRBJ1-6; D might be TRBD1 (5 bases). The ends were cut back, 2 bases at V and 2 bases at J, with 7 bases in the middle. In germline, CDR1 is MNHEY, CDR2 SMNVEV (reference sequence). The CDR3 runs 15 residues. The CDR3 DNA sequence: TGTGCCAGCAGTTTAAGGGGCCCCTATAATTCACCCCTCCACTTT. Protein product: CASSLRGPYNSPLHF.

CDR3 coding DNA: TGTGCCAGCAGCCGGGACAGGGGGCGAGAGACCCAGTACTTC. It is translated as CASSRDRGRETQYF. V and J are TRBV9 and TRBJ2-5, with 12 bases lining up with TRBD1. With 4 bases clipped from V and 4 bases from J, the junction kept 2 bases outside the gene matches. The CDR3 has 14 residues. Per the germline V gene, CDR1 is SGDLS and CDR2 is YYNGEE.

V usage is TRBV7-9 and J usage is TRBJ1-6, with no clear D. The CDR3 is 12 residues long. The V end lost 1 base, the J end lost 16 bases, and 11 bases lay between the germline ends. The V gene's germline CDR1 is SEHNR and CDR2 FQNEAQ (reference sequence). CDR3 sequence reads: CASSLVSGELHF. The CDR3, as DNA: TGTGCCAGCAGCTTAGTGTCAGGCGAACTCCACTTT. Looking up the rest from reference TRBV7-9 and TRBJ1-6 gives the full variable domain: DTGVSQNPRHKITKRGQNVTFRCDPISEHNRLYWYRQTLGQGPEFLTYFQNEAQLEKSRLLSDRFSAERPKGSFSTLEIQRTEQGDSAMYLCASSLVSGELHFGNGTRLTVT.

The chain joins TRBV30 to TRBJ1-1; no firm D call. Germline V CDR1 and CDR2: GTSNPN, SVGIG (reference sequence). CDR3 size: 14 residues. V was pared by 0 bases and J by 10 bases, with 18 bases between. CDR3 DNA: TGTGCCTGGAGTGTACGAGGGTATGGTCGAGGAGCTTTCTTT. Protein sequence: CAWSVRGYGRGAFF.

This sequence joins TRBV27 and TRBJ1-1; TRBD1 is a possible D gene (6 bases). CDR3 length: 14 amino acids. Germline assignment: CDR1 MNHEY and CDR2 SMNVEV (reference sequence). V lost 9 bases to trimming and J lost 3 bases, with 17 bases between them. DNA for the CDR3: TGTGCCAGTCGGTCCCCAGGGGTCTACACTGAAGCTTTCTTT. Translating gives CASRSPGVYTEAFF.

The V gene is TRBV2, the J gene TRBJ2-2; no definite D call. The CDR3 runs to 13 residues. Trimming stripped 6 bases from V and 0 bases from J, with 5 bases between. The V gene's germline CDR1 is SNHLY and CDR2 FYNNEI. Here the CDR3 DNA reads TGTGCCAGCAGGGCGGCGAACACCGGGGAGCTGTTTTTT. This translates into CASRAANTGELFF.

V usage is TRBV18 and J usage is TRBJ1-1; D call uncertain. Germline V gives CDR1 KGHSH, CDR2 LQKENI. The CDR3 consists of 13 residues. The V end lost 5 bases, the J end lost 1 base, and 8 bases lay between the germline ends. The CDR3 DNA reads as TGTGCCAGCTCATCAACAGAGAACACTGAAGCTTTCTTT. It codes for CASSSTENTEAFF.

The rearrangement links TRBV28 to TRBJ2-2; D is perhaps TRBD2 (5 bases). V lost 3 bases, J lost 4 bases, and 12 bases lay in between. This CDR3 has 15 amino acids. CDR1 is MDHEN, CDR2 SYDVKM, per germline. The CDR3 loop reads CASSLPGVLTGELFF. DNA of the CDR3: TGTGCCAGCAGTTTGCCCGGGGTGCTCACCGGGGAGCTGTTTTTT.

The rearrangement links TRBV4-1 to TRBJ2-2, with TRBD1 matching over 7 bases. J was trimmed by 1 base and V by 7 bases; bases with no gene match: 6. Germline values: CDR1 MGHRA, CDR2 YSYEKL. The CDR3 extends over 15 amino acids. The CDR3 DNA follows: TGCGCCAGCACTCAGACAGGGAAGAACACCGGGGAGCTGTTTTTT. It yields the protein CASTQTGKNTGELFF.

The V gene is TRBV2, the J gene TRBJ2-6; TRBD2 might be the D (5 bases). The CDR3 is 15 residues long. Germline V gene sequence: CDR1 SNHLY, CDR2 FYNNEI. The ends were cut back, 7 bases at V and 3 bases at J, with 13 bases in the middle. In DNA form, the CDR3 reads TGTGCCAGCATCAATGAGGGAATTGGGGCCAACGTCCTGACTTTC. As protein: CASINEGIGANVLTF.

The CDR3 DNA sequence: TGCAGTGCTTACACAGATACGCAGTATTTT. Amino acid sequence: CSAYTDTQYF. The chain joins TRBV20-1 to TRBJ2-3; no reliable D call. Germline CDR1 is DFQATT and CDR2 is SNEGSKA (reference sequence). The CDR3 runs to 10 residues. V lost 5 bases to trimming and J lost 2 bases, with 2 bases between them.

The V and J genes are TRBV7-9 and TRBJ2-2, with unresolved D. V lost 5 bases and J 6 bases, leaving 13 bases between the germline ends. Germline V gene data show CDR1 as SEHNR and CDR2 as FQNEAQ (reference sequence). This CDR3 has 14 residues. The CDR3 sequence is CASSLTTPPGELFF. CDR3 in DNA: TGTGCCAGCAGCCTAACGACTCCGCCCGGGGAGCTGTTTTTT.

The chain uses TRBV30 and TRBJ1-4, with 10 bases that match TRBD1. The length of the CDR3 is 16 residues. Germline V gene sequence: CDR1 GTSNPN, CDR2 SVGIG (reference sequence). V dropped 3 bases and J dropped 5; count of bases not matched to a gene: 9. The DNA of the CDR3 is TGTGCCTGGAGAGGGACAGGGGCAGGGTTCAATGAAAAACTGTTTTTT. Translated: CAWRGTGAGFNEKLFF.

This clone has just a few counts. The V and J genes are TRBV4-2 and TRBJ2-7; possible D gene TRBD1, 5 bases. The CDR3 loop spans 14 amino acids. Looked up from germline, CDR1 is LGHNA and CDR2 is YNFKEQ. The V end lost 1 base, the J end lost 3 bases, and 10 bases lay between the germline ends. CDR3 bases: TGTGCCAGCAGCCAAGGGCTAGGGGACTACGAGCAGTACTTC. Amino acids: CASSQGLGDYEQYF.